This T cell receptor (beta chain) was profiled in a study of beta chain features in type 1 diabetes. Study-level background: Cell yields, gender and age were comparable in patients and healthy donors. Study results and caveats: Type 1 diabetes patients showed a moderate but significant shortening of TCRB CDR3s in all four CD4+ subsets. PCR might show a preference for shorter templates, equally across patients and controls.

A few counts support this clone. Antigen unknown. Blood was drawn once from each donor into heparinised tubes. The draws averaged approximately 110 mL. Each population that was sorted was more than 95% pure. CDR3 length: 14 amino acids. The V gene end was trimmed by 6 bases and the J gene end by 8 bases; junction bases not matched to a gene: 10. From germline, CDR1 is SNHLY and CDR2 FYNNEI. The investigators reverse transcribed all of the isolated RNA, so they sequenced expressed TCRB transcripts. The assay was immunoSEQ multiplex PCR, and TCRdb's table has in-frame clones only and misses some. The sample contains over 150,000 clones, 6.5% to 8.5% of which appear only once.

The source material was central memory CD4+ T cells from blood. This sequence originates from a woman between 18 and 30 years old with type 1 diabetes. The rearrangement uses TRBV2 and TRBJ2-1; 7 nucleotides line up with TRBD2. The CDR3 sequence is CASRLAGGLDEQFF. CDR3 nucleotide sequence: TGTGCCAGCAGGTTAGCGGGCGGGCTAGATGAGCAGTTCTTC.